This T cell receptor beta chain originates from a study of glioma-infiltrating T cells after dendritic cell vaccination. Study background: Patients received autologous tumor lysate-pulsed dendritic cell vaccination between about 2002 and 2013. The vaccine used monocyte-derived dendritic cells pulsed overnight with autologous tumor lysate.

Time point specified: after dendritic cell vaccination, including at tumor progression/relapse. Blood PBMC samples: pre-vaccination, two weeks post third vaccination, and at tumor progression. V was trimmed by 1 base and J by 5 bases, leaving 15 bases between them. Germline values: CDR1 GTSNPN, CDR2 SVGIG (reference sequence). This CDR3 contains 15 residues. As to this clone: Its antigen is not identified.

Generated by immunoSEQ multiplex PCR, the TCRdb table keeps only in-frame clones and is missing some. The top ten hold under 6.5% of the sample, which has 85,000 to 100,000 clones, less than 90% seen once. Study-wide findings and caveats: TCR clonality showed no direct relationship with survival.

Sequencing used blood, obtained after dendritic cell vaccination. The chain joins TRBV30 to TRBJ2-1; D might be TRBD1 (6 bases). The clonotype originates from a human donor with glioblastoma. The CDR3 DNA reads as TGTGCCTGGAGTGGGGGGCGGGCAAGGCACAATGAGCAGTTCTTC. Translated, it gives CAWSGGRARHNEQFF.